The 19 T cell receptor beta chains reported below all come from one sample, sequenced in a study of cytomegalovirus exposure and HLA in healthy donors. A multiplex PCR was run with 60 Vbeta primers and 13 Jbeta primers. Method: immunoSEQ multiplex PCR; TCRdb's copy keeps in-frame clones and lacks some. The data contain about 200,000 clones, roughly 80% of them singletons. Sequenced: PBMCs. The receptors come from a woman between 25 and 40 years old in good health and CMV-seronegative.

In its sample, this clone was seen once. The rearrangement uses TRBV7-6 and TRBJ2-5; possible D gene TRBD2, 6 bases. Trimming cost V 8 bases and J 3 bases, with 16 bases left between them. The CDR3 spans 14 residues. CDR1 and CDR2 from the germline V gene are SGHVS and FNYEAQ. The CDR3: CASGSGTSKETQYF. The CDR3 DNA reads TGTGCCAGCGGTTCCGGGACTTCGAAAGAGACCCAGTACTTC.

This chain uses TRBV27 with TRBJ2-5; 9 nucleotides match TRBD2. Germline V gene data show CDR1 as MNHEY and CDR2 as SMNVEV (reference sequence). This CDR3 is built from 14 residues. V gave up 9 bases and J gave up 5 bases; unmatched junction bases: 10. Here the CDR3 reads CASWTSVYGETQYF. CDR3 nucleotide sequence: TGTGCCAGTTGGACTAGCGTATACGGCGAGACCCAGTACTTC.

This clone was seen a single time. V gene TRBV19 combines with J gene TRBJ1-5; TRBD1 is a possible D gene (5 bases). Germline V gene sequence: CDR1 LNHDA, CDR2 SQIVND (reference sequence). The CDR3 extends over 17 amino acids. The V end was cut by 5 bases, the J end by 3 bases, with 20 bases between. CDR3 coding DNA: TGTGCCAGTAGTCCCCGGCGGGGCGATACTAACAATCAGCCCCAGCATTTT. Translation gives CASSPRRGDTNNQPQHF.

This clone appeared a few times. The chain links TRBV2 to TRBJ1-4; 12 bases are a match to TRBD1. The CDR3 covers 17 residues. Germline values: CDR1 SNHLY, CDR2 FYNNEI. The ends lost 7 bases at V and 0 bases at J; junction bases unmatched: 6. The CDR3 reads CASNRDRGQSTNEKLFF. Written as DNA, the CDR3 is TGTGCCAGCAACAGGGACAGGGGGCAGTCAACTAATGAAAAACTGTTTTTT.

J is TRBJ2-7 and V is TRBV5-1, with D tentatively TRBD1 (5 bases). The CDR3 has 13 residues. V was shortened by 0 bases and J by 5 bases, with 9 bases between the two germline ends. Looked up from germline, CDR1 is SGHRS and CDR2 is YFSETQ. The CDR3 is CASSLAGFNEQYF. In DNA form, the CDR3 reads TGCGCCAGCAGCTTGGCAGGGTTCAACGAGCAGTACTTC.

The rearrangement uses TRBV7-6 and TRBJ2-2, with no clear D. CDR3 length: 16 residues. Germline assignment: CDR1 SGHVS and CDR2 FNYEAQ. V lost 3 bases, J lost 3 bases, and 14 bases lay in between. In DNA form, the CDR3 reads TGTGCCAGCAGCTTGCTGACGGTGGGCGACACCGGGGAGCTGTTTTTT. Amino acid sequence: CASSLLTVGDTGELFF.

The chain is built from TRBV7-8 and TRBJ2-7, with a weak D call TRBD1 (6 bases). V gave up 6 bases and J gave up 2 bases, with 14 bases separating them. Per germline, CDR1 SGHVS and CDR2 FQNEAQ. CDR3 size: 14 residues. CDR3 in DNA: TGTGCCAGCAGGCATCGGGACAAACCCTACGAGCAGTACTTC. Translated, it gives CASRHRDKPYEQYF.

This sequence joins TRBV18 and TRBJ2-3; 11 bases align to TRBD2. Germline assignment: CDR1 KGHSH and CDR2 LQKENI. The CDR3 runs to 15 residues. V shed 2 bases, J shed 5 bases, and the junction held 3 bases outside the gene matches. CDR3 nucleotide sequence: TGTGCCAGCTCACCAACTGGACTAGCGGGAGATACGCAGTATTTT. Encoded protein: CASSPTGLAGDTQYF.

The CDR3 loop is CASSPVRDINTEAFF. CDR3 DNA: TGTGCCAGCTCTCCCGTAAGGGACATTAACACTGAAGCTTTCTTT. The chain employs TRBV18 and TRBJ1-1, with D perhaps matching TRBD1 (6 bases). CDR1 KGHSH and CDR2 LQKENI come from the germline V gene. Between the trimmed V and J ends, which lost 6 bases and 2 bases, there was a span of 16 bases. The length of the CDR3 is 15 residues. The entire variable domain, with the rest obtained from reference TRBV18 and TRBJ1-1, is as follows: NAGVMQNPRHLVRRRGQEARLRCSPMKGHSHVYWYRQLPEEGLKFMVYLQKENIIDESGMPKERFSAEFPKEGPSILRIQQVVRGDSAAYFCASSPVRDINTEAFFGQGTRLTVV.

The genes are TRBV19 and TRBJ2-7; maybe TRBD2 (6 bases). The CDR3 is made up of 13 amino acids. V gave up 5 bases and J gave up 3 bases, with 11 bases separating them. Germline values: CDR1 LNHDA, CDR2 SQIVND (reference sequence). For the CDR3, the DNA is TGTGCCAGTAGTTTCGGGGGTTACTACGAGCAGTACTTC. This codes for CASSFGGYYEQYF.

This clone was seen more than once but under ten times. The V and J genes are TRBV2 and TRBJ1-3; no definite D call. CDR1 is SNHLY, CDR2 FYNNEI, per germline. V lost 6 bases and J 0 bases, leaving 6 bases between the germline ends. The CDR3 is made up of 13 amino acids. CDR3 in amino acids: CASRQDSGNTIYF. The CDR3 DNA sequence: TGTGCCAGCAGGCAGGACTCTGGAAACACCATATATTTT.

This clone was seen a few times. The chain uses TRBV6-6 and TRBJ1-2; tentative D call: TRBD1 (6 bases). Trimming stripped 4 bases from V and 1 base from J, with 10 bases between. The V gene's germline CDR1 is MNHNY and CDR2 SVGAGI (reference sequence). The CDR3 spans 14 residues. Here the CDR3 DNA reads TGTGCCAGCAGTTTGTCGGACAGTAACTATGGCTACACCTTC. Protein product: CASSLSDSNYGYTF.

This clone has only a few counts. The chain combines TRBV2 with TRBJ2-7, with TRBD1 matching over 7 bases. CDR3 length: 16 residues. The germline V gene has CDR1 SNHLY and CDR2 FYNNEI. J lost 2 bases, V lost 7 bases, and 14 bases had no gene match. CDR3 nucleotide sequence: TGTGCCAGCAAGGGGTGGGACAGAACAACCGCCTACGAGCAGTACTTC. It yields the protein CASKGWDRTTAYEQYF.

The chain uses TRBV5-4 and TRBJ2-3, with D maybe TRBD1 (6 bases). Germline V gives CDR1 SGHNT, CDR2 YYREEE (reference sequence). The CDR3 covers 14 residues. Trimming took off 4 bases at V and 2 bases at J, with 11 bases between the two ends. For the CDR3, the DNA is TGTGCCAGCAGCCGAGACAGGTACACAGATACGCAGTATTTT. This gives the protein CASSRDRYTDTQYF.

The chain has TRBV29-1 and TRBJ2-2; the D gene is possibly TRBD1 (6 bases). The CDR3 is 13 amino acids. V was shortened by 4 bases and J by 7 bases, with 13 bases between the two germline ends. Germline V gene lookup returns CDR1 SQVTM and CDR2 ANQGSEA. As DNA, the CDR3 is TGCAGCGTTGTAGAACAGGGAATCGGGGAGCTGTTTTTT. Amino acid sequence: CSVVEQGIGELFF.

J is TRBJ1-1 and V is TRBV30; 7 positions match TRBD1. Looked up from germline, CDR1 is GTSNPN and CDR2 is SVGIG (reference sequence). V dropped 3 bases and J dropped 5; count of bases not matched to a gene: 9. The CDR3 is 14 amino acids. This chain's CDR3 is CAWRARGRFTEAFF. CDR3 nucleotide sequence: TGTGCCTGGAGGGCCAGGGGGAGGTTTACTGAAGCTTTCTTT. Drawing the rest from reference TRBV30 and TRBJ1-1, the complete variable domain is SQTIHQWPATLVQPVGSPLSLECTVEGTSNPNLYWYRQAAGRGLQLLFYSVGIGQISSEVPQNLSASRPQDRQFILSSKKLLLSDSGFYLCAWRARGRFTEAFFGQGTRLTVV.

The CDR3 DNA is TGTGCTAGTGGTCGTGACAGGGGCAATGAGCAGTTCTTC. Amino acids: CASGRDRGNEQFF. The gene calls are TRBV12-5 and TRBJ2-1; 8 positions match TRBD1. This CDR3 comprises 13 residues. V lost 5 bases and J lost 6; bases outside the gene matches: 3. Per the germline V gene, CDR1 is LGHNT and CDR2 is FRNRAP. The full variable domain, its missing parts supplied by reference TRBV12-5 and TRBJ2-1, is DARVTQTPRHKVTEMGQEVTMRCQPILGHNTVFWYRQTMMQGLELLAYFRNRAPLDDSGMPKDRFSAEMPDATLATLKIQPSEPRDSAVYFCASGRDRGNEQFFGPGTRLTVL.

The V call is TRBV28, the J call TRBJ1-3, with D hard to call. This CDR3 comprises 15 residues. The V end lost 5 bases, the J end lost 0 bases, and 11 bases lay between the germline ends. Germline V gene lookup returns CDR1 MDHEN and CDR2 SYDVKM. For the CDR3, the DNA is TGTGCCAGCAGTCAACAGCTAAACTCTGGAAACACCATATATTTT. Translating it yields CASSQQLNSGNTIYF.

The chain is built from TRBV7-6 and TRBJ2-1; tentative D call: TRBD1 (6 bases). Trimming shortened V by 7 bases and J by 4 bases, and 17 bases separated the two germline ends. Looked up from germline, CDR1 is SGHVS and CDR2 is FNYEAQ. CDR3 size: 15 residues. CDR3 residues: CASKQGNRPYNEQFF. The CDR3 DNA reads TGTGCCAGCAAGCAGGGGAACAGGCCATACAATGAGCAGTTCTTC.